Shown below are 27 T cell receptor beta chains from a single sample sequenced in a study of spatial heterogeneity in lung cancer. Time point indicated: blood at routine non-recurrence follow-up after resection. Whole RNA obtained from tumor, nontumor lung or frozen PBMC underwent sequencing without sorting. MiXCR, run by TCRdb on the 5' RACE reads, gives a single entry per CDR3 protein. The sample records more than 25,000 distinct CDR3 sequences, roughly 6% being singletons. The sequences come from PBMCs, collected at follow-up. The receptors come from a male donor with early-stage non-small cell lung cancer.

This clonotype was detected ten times or more. The chain recombines TRBV6-2 or TRBV6-3 with TRBJ2-7, with D hard to call. CDR1 and CDR2 (germline): MNHEY, SVGEGT. Trimming cost V 6 bases and J 7 bases, with 10 bases left between them. The CDR3 spans 11 residues. CDR3 sequence (DNA): TGTGCCAGCAGGGACCTAGGAGAGCAGTACGTC. It translates to CASRDLGEQYV.

This clonotype was seen many times. This chain connects TRBV5-1 to TRBJ2-4; D ambiguous. This CDR3 region has 15 residues. Germline CDR1 SGHRS, CDR2 YFSETQ. V lost 3 bases to trimming and J lost 0 bases, with 10 bases between them. CDR3 amino acids: CASSSGLLAKNIQYF. The CDR3 DNA sequence: TGCGCCAGCAGCTCGGGCCTGTTAGCCAAAAACATTCAGTACTTC.

This clonotype was seen a few times. The rearrangement joins TRBV20-1 to TRBJ1-1; 12 bases line up with TRBD1. Germline loops: CDR1 DFQATT, CDR2 SNEGSKA (reference sequence). The CDR3 consists of 14 residues. V lost 5 bases to trimming and J lost 2 bases; unmatched junction nucleotides: 3. The chain's CDR3 is CSAEGQGANTEAFF. Written as DNA, the CDR3 is TGCAGTGCTGAGGGACAGGGGGCTAACACTGAAGCTTTCTTT.

This clonotype was seen repeatedly, ten times or more. The J gene is TRBJ1-2, the V gene TRBV3-1; 8 bases fit TRBD1. The CDR3 extends over 15 amino acids. In germline, CDR1 is LGHDT, CDR2 YNNKEL (reference sequence). J gave up 4 bases and V 1 base, and 5 bases lay outside the gene matches. CDR3 sequence (DNA): TGTGCCAGCAGCCAAGGACCTGACAGGGGCTATGGCTACACCTTC. Translating gives CASSQGPDRGYGYTF.

Relative to its sample, this clonotype is medium-sized (0.01 to 0.1%). The chain employs TRBV7-6 and TRBJ2-1; D unclear. Between the trimmed V and J ends, which lost 4 bases and 7 bases, there was a span of 8 bases. The CDR3 totals 12 residues. In germline, CDR1 is SGHVS, CDR2 FNYEAQ. The CDR3 loop reads CASSSSINEQFF. The CDR3 DNA follows: TGTGCCAGCAGCTCCAGTATTAATGAGCAGTTCTTC. Supplemented by reference TRBV7-6 and TRBJ2-1, the full variable domain reads GAGVSQSPRYKVTKRGQDVALRCDPISGHVSLYWYRQALGQGPEFLTYFNYEAQQDKSGLPNDRFSAERPEGSISTLTIQRTEQRDSAMYRCASSSSINEQFFGPGTRLTVL.

There are many counts of this clonotype. V usage is TRBV2 and J usage is TRBJ2-3; D remains ambiguous. This CDR3 is built from 11 residues. CDR1 SNHLY and CDR2 FYNNEI come from the germline V gene. Trimming cost V 7 bases and J 2 bases, with 4 bases left between them. This CDR3 is CASKLTDTQYF. CDR3 DNA: TGTGCCAGCAAACTCACAGATACGCAGTATTTT.

This clonotype was recorded many times. The chain employs TRBV6-5 and TRBJ1-2; D remains ambiguous. From germline, CDR1 is MNHEY and CDR2 SVGAGI. V gave up 7 bases and J gave up 4 bases, with 10 bases separating them. The CDR3 totals 12 residues. DNA for the CDR3: TGTGCCAGCAACCAGCCCGGCTATGGCTACACCTTC. It translates to CASNQPGYGYTF.

This clonotype was picked up many times. The chain links TRBV12-3 or TRBV12-4 to TRBJ1-6; D remains ambiguous. The CDR3 sequence is 14 residues long. V was pared by 3 bases and J by 4 bases, with 7 bases between. CDR3 DNA: TGTGCCAGCAGTTTGATGGGGTATAATTCACCCCTCCACTTT. It yields the protein CASSLMGYNSPLHF.

This clonotype was observed a handful of times. J is TRBJ1-6 and V is TRBV7-2; D unresolved. V was shortened by 7 bases and J by 4 bases, with 14 bases between the two germline ends. The CDR3 is made up of 15 amino acids. Germline CDR1 and CDR2: SGHTA and FQGNSA. CDR3 residues: CASNRVPRYNSPLHF. The CDR3 coding sequence is TGTGCCAGCAACCGGGTCCCTAGATATAATTCACCCCTCCACTTT.

This clonotype was counted many times. This chain uses TRBV7-9 with TRBJ2-7, with TRBD1 matching over 9 bases. V lost 5 bases and J lost 2; bases outside the gene matches: 4. The CDR3 extends over 14 amino acids. Germline values: CDR1 SEHNR, CDR2 FQNEAQ (reference sequence). In DNA form, the CDR3 reads TGTGCCAGCAGCCCCAGACAGGGGGCCTACGAGCAGTACGTC. Protein: CASSPRQGAYEQYV.

The chain carries TRBV20-1 and TRBJ1-6; the D is unclear. Germline V gene lookup returns CDR1 DFQATT and CDR2 SNEGSKA (reference sequence). Between the trimmed V and J ends, which lost 2 bases and 8 bases, there was a span of 4 bases. CDR3 length: 11 amino acids. The CDR3: CSARLDSPLHF. The CDR3 DNA sequence: TGCAGTGCTAGATTAGATTCACCCCTCCACTTT.

This clonotype is medium-sized (0.01 to 0.1%) in the sample. The V and J genes are TRBV9 and TRBJ1-5, with 11 bases identical to TRBD1. With V trimmed by 4 bases and J by 5 bases, 5 bases remained unmatched. The CDR3 totals 15 residues. Germline V gene sequence: CDR1 SGDLS, CDR2 YYNGEE. For the CDR3, the DNA is TGTGCCAGCAGCCCAGGACAGGGGGCTTATCAGCCCCAGCATTTT. Encoded protein: CASSPGQGAYQPQHF.

This chain joins TRBV25-1 and TRBJ2-2; 14 positions match TRBD2. With 3 bases clipped from V and 3 bases from J, the junction kept 3 bases outside the gene matches. Germline V gene sequence: CDR1 MGHDK, CDR2 SYGVNS. This CDR3 region has 17 residues. CDR3 sequence reads: CASSDWGLAGDTGELFF. The CDR3, as DNA: TGTGCCAGCAGTGATTGGGGACTAGCGGGGGACACCGGGGAGCTGTTTTTT.

This clonotype appeared many times. This chain connects TRBV7-9 to TRBJ2-3; unclear D gene. Germline CDR1 and CDR2: SEHNR and FQNEAQ (reference sequence). The V and J ends lost 4 bases and 2 bases respectively, with 10 bases between them. The CDR3 extends over 14 amino acids. The CDR3 DNA reads TGTGCCAGCAGCTCGCCCCACCCCACAGATACGCAGTATTTT. Translation: CASSSPHPTDTQYF. The variable domain in full, completed from reference TRBV7-9 and TRBJ2-3, reads DTGVSQNPRHKITKRGQNVTFRCDPISEHNRLYWYRQTLGQGPEFLTYFQNEAQLEKSRLLSDRFSAERPKGSFSTLEIQRTEQGDSAMYLCASSSPHPTDTQYFGPGTRLTVL.

This clonotype showed up many times. The chain links TRBV5-1 to TRBJ2-7, with 11 positions matching TRBD2. The J segment lost 4 bases and the V segment lost 4 bases, leaving 4 bases of the junction unmatched. The CDR3 runs 14 residues. Germline CDR1 and CDR2: SGHRS and YFSETQ. CDR3 bases: TGCGCCAGCAGCGAAGGGACTAGCGGTTACGAGCAGTACGTC. This gives the protein CASSEGTSGYEQYV.

This clonotype was picked up many times. The chain joins TRBV5-1 to TRBJ2-3; a possible D gene is TRBD1 (5 bases). CDR3 size: 11 residues. CDR1 is SGHRS, CDR2 YFSETQ, per germline. V shed 3 bases and J shed 8 bases, with 7 bases lying between them. The CDR3 region has the DNA TGCGCCAGCAGCTCCCAGGGTACGCAGTATTTT. This sequence encodes CASSSQGTQYF. Variable domain in full (rest from reference TRBV5-1 and TRBJ2-3): KAGVTQTPRYLIKTRGQQVTLSCSPISGHRSVSWYQQTPGQGLQFLFEYFSETQRNKGNFPGRFSGRQFSNSRSEMNVSTLELGDSALYLCASSSQGTQYFGPGTRLTVL.

V and J are TRBV6-1 and TRBJ2-3; D uncertain. Between the trimmed V and J ends, which lost 1 base and 0 bases, there was a span of 5 bases. From germline, CDR1 is MNHNS and CDR2 SASEGT. The CDR3 consists of 14 residues. DNA of the CDR3: TGTGCCAGCAGTGAAGGGGCCAGCACAGATACGCAGTATTTT. Translated: CASSEGASTDTQYF.

Many counts were recorded for this clonotype. The rearrangement joins TRBV7-9 to TRBJ2-1; a weak D match, TRBD1 (6 bases). Germline CDR1 reads SEHNR; CDR2 reads FQNEAQ (reference sequence). V dropped 4 bases and J dropped 15 bases, with 16 bases sitting between them. The CDR3 totals 12 residues. CDR3 residues: CASSSYHRGGFF. The CDR3 region has the DNA TGTGCCAGCAGCTCATACCACAGAGGGGGGTTCTTC.

There are many counts of this clonotype. V gene TRBV4-3 combines with J gene TRBJ2-2; 8 nucleotides line up with TRBD1. CDR1 and CDR2 from the germline V gene are LGHNA and YSLEER. The CDR3 runs to 16 residues. The J segment lost 5 bases and the V segment lost 2 bases, leaving 7 bases of the junction unmatched. The CDR3 nucleotides read TGCGCCAGCAGCCAATCCCGGGACAGGCTAACCGGGGAGCTGTTTTTT. Protein: CASSQSRDRLTGELFF.

This chain uses TRBV9 with TRBJ2-1, with 9 bases identical to TRBD2. Germline V gene lookup returns CDR1 SGDLS and CDR2 YYNGEE. Losses at the gene ends were 0 bases for V and 5 bases for J; bases not matched to a gene: 3. The CDR3 is made up of 15 amino acids. The CDR3 reads CASSVAASGNNEQFF. CDR3 DNA sequence: TGTGCCAGCAGCGTAGCAGCTAGCGGGAACAATGAGCAGTTCTTC.

This clonotype was seen repeatedly, ten times or more. The chain recombines TRBV7-2 with TRBJ2-2; 7 positions agree with TRBD2. The CDR3 loop spans 16 amino acids. Trimming cost V 5 bases and J 4 bases; bases outside gene matches: 10. The V gene's germline CDR1 is SGHTA and CDR2 FQGNSA. This chain's CDR3 is CASSPTSGALTGELFF. The CDR3 region has the DNA TGTGCCAGCAGCCCCACCAGCGGGGCCCTCACCGGGGAGCTGTTTTTT.

This clonotype was observed at least ten times. The genes are TRBV10-3 and TRBJ1-4, with D possibly matching TRBD1 (5 bases). This CDR3 contains 13 residues. Per the germline V gene, CDR1 is ENHRY and CDR2 is SYGVKD. The V end was cut by 4 bases, the J end by 6 bases, with 9 bases between. The CDR3 loop is CAISAQGDEKLFF. CDR3 nucleotides: TGTGCCATCAGTGCCCAGGGAGATGAAAAACTGTTTTTT.

This clonotype was counted ten times or more. The rearrangement links TRBV10-3 to TRBJ1-2; D is unresolved. Deletions cut 0 bases from V and 4 bases from J, with 15 bases between. The CDR3 totals 16 residues. Germline CDR1 ENHRY, CDR2 SYGVKD. The CDR3 bases are TGTGCCATCAGTGAGTCCGGCAGGACGATAAGCTATGGCTACACCTTC. Protein sequence: CAISESGRTISYGYTF.

This clonotype was detected ten times or more. V and J are TRBV5-1 and TRBJ1-1; D gene unclear. The V and J ends lost 0 bases and 1 base respectively, with 10 bases between them. Germline V CDR1 and CDR2: SGHRS, YFSETQ. The CDR3 extends over 15 amino acids. This CDR3 is CASSLVSAGNTEAFF. Written as DNA, the CDR3 is TGCGCCAGCAGCTTGGTGTCGGCCGGGAACACTGAAGCTTTCTTT.

This clonotype appeared a few times. The V call is TRBV7-9, the J call TRBJ2-7, with D maybe TRBD1 (6 bases). Germline assignment: CDR1 SEHNR and CDR2 FQNEAQ (reference sequence). The CDR3 has 15 amino acids. Trimming cost V 1 base and J 5 bases, with 15 bases left between them. In DNA, the CDR3 is TGTGCCAGCAGCTTAGATGGGGGCAGGGGCCACGAGCAGTACTTC. This translates into CASSLDGGRGHEQYF.

This clonotype has more than one count but fewer than ten. The V gene is TRBV7-9, the J gene TRBJ1-6; D is uncertain. Germline V CDR1 and CDR2: SEHNR, FQNEAQ (reference sequence). The CDR3 sequence is 15 residues long. The V and J ends lost 8 bases and 5 bases respectively, with 16 bases between them. The CDR3 DNA reads as TGTGCCAGCGTCCCAGGAGGGCACAATAATTCACCCCTCCACTTT. Protein: CASVPGGHNNSPLHF. Full variable domain (rest looked up from reference TRBV7-9 and TRBJ1-6): DTGVSQNPRHKITKRGQNVTFRCDPISEHNRLYWYRQTLGQGPEFLTYFQNEAQLEKSRLLSDRFSAERPKGSFSTLEIQRTEQGDSAMYLCASVPGGHNNSPLHFGNGTRLTVT.

This sequence joins TRBV12-3 or TRBV12-4 and TRBJ2-7; 9 nucleotides align to TRBD1. This CDR3 contains 15 residues. The junction had 8 bases not matched to a gene; V was cut back by 5 bases and J by 3 bases. The CDR3 loop is CASSRRTGVSYEQYF. CDR3 nucleotides: TGTGCCAGCAGTCGCCGGACAGGGGTAAGCTACGAGCAGTACTTC.